Sequencing of this T cell receptor (beta chain) was carried out in a study of CD8+CD57+ T cells in acquired aplastic anemia. The CDR3 runs 13 residues. Germline V gene data show CDR1 as DFQATT and CDR2 as SNEGSKA (reference sequence). V lost 6 bases and J lost 2, with 13 bases in between. Genomic DNA acted as the template from which TCR beta VDJ combination and CDR3 sequence profiling were carried out. Using its own MiXCR run on the reads, TCRdb lists one record per CDR3 protein. The repertoire holds 150,000 to 200,000 distinct CDR3 sequences, with less than 50% as singletons. All patients picked for sequencing had shown, by flow cytometry, an expansion of CD8+CD57+ cells.

The chain couples TRBV20-1 to TRBJ1-2, with D unresolved. The specimen was sorted CD4+, CD8+, or CD8+CD57+ T cells (not recorded which) from PBMCs. This receptor was identified in a human donor with aplastic anemia. CDR3 in amino acids: CSALDQENYGYTF. CDR3 DNA sequence: TGCAGTGCACTGGACCAGGAGAACTATGGCTACACCTTC.